Listed here are 20 T cell receptor beta chains from one sample, sequenced in a study of blood T cell repertoires in COVID-19. The method was immunoSEQ multiplex PCR; TCRdb's version includes in-frame clones alone and lacks a portion of them. The table has about 88,000 clones, roughly 89% seen once. The sequenced material came from peripheral blood. These receptors were taken from an older woman with COVID-19, enrolled during active disease.

The chain combines TRBV2 with TRBJ1-2, with D hard to call. Germline CDR1 reads SNHLY; CDR2 reads FYNNEI. V was trimmed by 6 bases and J by 4 bases, leaving 3 bases between them. The CDR3 covers 10 residues. The CDR3 sequence is CASRAYGYTF. The CDR3 DNA follows: TGTGCCAGCAGGGCCTATGGCTACACCTTC.

This clone was observed a handful of times. The chain links TRBV18 to TRBJ2-1, with TRBD2 matching 11 bases. CDR1 is KGHSH, CDR2 LQKENI, per germline. This CDR3 has 16 amino acids. V dropped 3 bases and J dropped 2; count of bases not matched to a gene: 3. The CDR3 spells CASSPTSGGAYNEQFF. Written as DNA, the CDR3 is TGTGCCAGCTCACCTACTAGCGGGGGAGCCTACAATGAGCAGTTCTTC.

The chain recombines TRBV19 with TRBJ2-2; 8 nucleotides match TRBD2. With V trimmed by 7 bases and J by 7 bases, 8 bases remained unmatched. The CDR3 length is 14 residues. CDR1 LNHDA and CDR2 SQIVND come from the germline V gene (reference sequence). The CDR3 is CASTTGGPVGELFF. The CDR3 coding sequence is TGTGCCAGTACCACGGGGGGGCCTGTCGGGGAGCTGTTTTTT.

The chain is built from TRBV19 and TRBJ1-5; tentatively, D is TRBD1 (6 bases). Looked up from germline, CDR1 is LNHDA and CDR2 is SQIVND (reference sequence). The length of the CDR3 is 15 residues. V was cut by 5 bases and J by 7 bases, with 18 bases left in between. The CDR3 protein is CASSPSYRVGQPQHF. Written as DNA, the CDR3 is TGTGCCAGTAGTCCCTCCTACAGGGTTGGGCAGCCCCAGCATTTT.

The chain couples TRBV7-2 to TRBJ1-2, with D possibly being TRBD1 (6 bases). The V end lost 5 bases, the J end lost 5 bases, and 15 bases lay between the germline ends. The CDR3 runs to 14 residues. Germline CDR1 SGHTA, CDR2 FQGNSA. CDR3 amino acids: CASSTRTEAYGYTF. The CDR3 bases are TGTGCCAGCAGCACTAGGACAGAAGCATATGGCTACACCTTC.

This rearrangement joins TRBV6-2 or TRBV6-3 to TRBJ2-1, with D possibly being TRBD2 (5 bases). Germline CDR1 is MNHEY and CDR2 is SVGEGT. This CDR3 has 17 residues. The V gene lost 0 bases and the J gene lost 8 bases, with 20 bases spanning the gap. CDR3 protein: CASSYSSSGVRGYEQFF. The CDR3 bases are TGTGCCAGCAGTTACTCCTCCTCCGGGGTCAGAGGTTATGAGCAGTTCTTC.

This clone was observed once. The chain links TRBV6-5 to TRBJ1-2, with D possibly being TRBD1 (6 bases). The germline CDR1 and CDR2 sequences are MNHEY and SVGAGI. The CDR3 length is 15 residues. V lost 2 bases and J 5 bases, leaving 15 bases between the germline ends. The chain's CDR3 is CASSYRPNQGYGYTF. The CDR3 DNA follows: TGTGCCAGCAGTTACCGCCCGAACCAGGGGTATGGCTACACCTTC.

This chain uses TRBV3-1 (or the pseudogene TRBV3-2) with TRBJ2-6; D is possibly TRBD2 (6 bases). The CDR3 covers 18 residues. The germline V gene has CDR1 LGHDT and CDR2 YNNKEL (reference sequence). V gave up 5 bases and J gave up 3 bases, with 20 bases separating them. The DNA for the CDR3 is TGTGCCAGCAGCGGCGTGGTAGGGGAGGCGGTTGGGGCCAACGTCCTGACTTTC. Translating it yields CASSGVVGEAVGANVLTF.

The chain couples TRBV7-2 to TRBJ2-1; the match to TRBD1 covers 8 bases. Germline CDR1 and CDR2: SGHTA and FQGNSA. Trimming took 5 bases from V and 5 from J; bases not matched to a gene: 5. This CDR3 region has 14 residues. CDR3 protein: CASSLDRDHNEQFF. The CDR3, as DNA: TGTGCCAGCAGCCTGGACAGGGACCACAATGAGCAGTTCTTC. Looking up the rest from reference TRBV7-2 and TRBJ2-1 gives the full variable domain: GAGVSQSPSNKVTEKGKDVELRCDPISGHTALYWYRQSLGQGLEFLIYFQGNSAPDKSGLPSDRFSAERTGGSVSTLTIQRTQQEDSAVYLCASSLDRDHNEQFFGPGTRLTVL.

The CDR3 DNA follows: TGTGCCAGCAGTGAATTTCTAGCGGGGAGAAATGAGCAGTTCTTC. Protein sequence: CASSEFLAGRNEQFF. This chain links TRBV6-1 with TRBJ2-1; 9 bases are shared with TRBD2. Unmatched junction bases numbered 6, after V lost 2 bases and J lost 7 bases. This CDR3 is built from 15 residues. CDR1 is MNHNS and CDR2 is SASEGT in the germline V gene.

The chain links TRBV6-4 to TRBJ1-1; no clear D gene. Trimming stripped 4 bases from V and 1 base from J, with 13 bases between. The CDR3 spans 15 residues. Germline-derived CDR1 and CDR2 are MRHNA and SNTAGT. CDR3 nucleotide sequence: TGTGCCAGCAGTGTCCATGGACGGGGGAACACTGAAGCTTTCTTT. It codes for CASSVHGRGNTEAFF.

This chain connects TRBV6-5 to TRBJ2-1; 8 bases align to TRBD2. Germline loops: CDR1 MNHEY, CDR2 SVGAGI. The CDR3 spans 13 residues. V lost 2 bases and J lost 9; bases outside the gene matches: 3. In nucleotides, the CDR3 is TGTGCCAGCAGTTACGACGGGGGGGGTGAGCAGTTCTTC. It yields the protein CASSYDGGGEQFF.

The chain recombines TRBV6-1 with TRBJ1-5; no reliable D call. The CDR3 length is 15 residues. Trimming shortened V by 0 bases and J by 5 bases, and 11 bases separated the two germline ends. Germline CDR1 reads MNHNS; CDR2 reads SASEGT. Here the CDR3 reads CASSEALGGYQPQHF. CDR3 bases: TGTGCCAGCAGTGAAGCGTTGGGAGGATATCAGCCCCAGCATTTT.

The chain has TRBV29-1 and TRBJ1-1; D might be TRBD1 (6 bases). Trimming took 2 bases from V and 5 from J, leaving 12 bases between them. This CDR3 spans 13 amino acids. From germline, CDR1 is SQVTM and CDR2 ANQGSEA. As DNA, the CDR3 is TGCAGCGTTGAACAGAGGGGGGGGACTGAAGCTTTCTTT. As protein: CSVEQRGGTEAFF.

The gene calls are TRBV5-1 and TRBJ2-3; no reliable D call. Trimming cost V 2 bases and J 1 base, with 11 bases left between them. Germline values: CDR1 SGHRS, CDR2 YFSETQ. The CDR3 has 15 amino acids. The CDR3: CASSLGGLGTDTQYF. CDR3 DNA sequence: TGCGCCAGCAGCTTAGGCGGTCTGGGCACAGATACGCAGTATTTT. The variable domain in full, completed from reference TRBV5-1 and TRBJ2-3, reads KAGVTQTPRYLIKTRGQQVTLSCSPISGHRSVSWYQQTPGQGLQFLFEYFSETQRNKGNFPGRFSGRQFSNSRSEMNVSTLELGDSALYLCASSLGGLGTDTQYFGPGTRLTVL.

The chain has TRBV18 and TRBJ2-3; TRBD1 agrees at 10 bases. CDR1 KGHSH and CDR2 LQKENI come from the germline V gene. This CDR3 is 13 amino acids long. Trimming removed 4 bases from V and 9 bases from J; junction bases left unmatched: 4. Written as DNA, the CDR3 is TGTGCCAGCTCACACGGGGACAGGGGAACGCAGTATTTT. Protein product: CASSHGDRGTQYF.

This clone has more than one count but fewer than ten. J is TRBJ2-7 and V is TRBV21-1; TRBD1, the D gene given by the table, was not confirmed from the DNA. TRBV21-1 is a documented pseudogene. The CDR3 has 17 amino acids. CDR3 loop: CASSKGGQGDWTYEQYF. CDR3 nucleotide sequence: TGTGCCAGCAGCAAAGGGGGGCAAGGGGATTGGACCTACGAGCAGTACTTC.

This CDR3 is CASGTGRQETQYF. The CDR3 DNA follows: TGTGCCAGTGGGACAGGGAGGCAAGAGACCCAGTACTTC. V and J are TRBV6-5 and TRBJ2-5; 9 bases are a match to TRBD1. The V gene end was trimmed by 9 bases and the J gene end by 2 bases; junction bases not matched to a gene: 4. CDR1 is MNHEY, CDR2 SVGAGI, per germline. CDR3 length: 13 amino acids.

The chain has TRBV24-1 and TRBJ1-1; D gene unclear. Deletions cut 1 base from V and 3 bases from J, with 11 bases between. This CDR3 region has 15 residues. Germline CDR1 is KGHDR and CDR2 is SFDVKD. CDR3 sequence (DNA): TGTGCCACCAGTGATTTCATCCCGGAGGACACTGAAGCTTTCTTT. Protein: CATSDFIPEDTEAFF.

The chain has TRBV6-5 and TRBJ1-2, with TRBD1 as a possible D gene (6 bases). Between the trimmed V and J ends, which lost 5 bases and 3 bases, there was a span of 13 bases. CDR1 and CDR2 from the germline V gene are MNHEY and SVGAGI. This CDR3 contains 14 residues. The CDR3 here is CASSRQSGDYGYTF. The CDR3 nucleotides are TGTGCCAGCAGTCGACAATCAGGGGACTATGGCTACACCTTC.